Described below is a single T cell receptor (beta chain) sequence and its context. This CDR3 is 15 amino acids long. Germline V gene lookup returns CDR1 GTSNPN and CDR2 SVGIG (reference sequence). V lost 2 bases and J lost 8; bases outside the gene matches: 11. This entry comes from a study of T cells in tuberculosis. Repertoires were generated with immunoSEQ multiplex PCR, while TCRdb's copy carries only in-frame clones and drops some. The sample lists 50,000 to 65,000 clones; nearly 90% were seen once. Thawed, overnight-rested PBMC were stained with GMM-loaded CD1B tetramer, viability dye and anti-CD3, then sorted. CD1B tetramers were loaded with Rhodococcus equi-derived C32 glucose monomycolate.

The sequence derives from an adult woman with latent tuberculosis. The chain couples TRBV30 to TRBJ1-1; TRBD1 agrees at 10 bases. The sequenced sample consisted of CD1b-GMM tetramer-negative cells sorted from PBMCs. In DNA form, the CDR3 reads TGTGCCTGGAGTCCCAGGGACAGGGGATTTTCAGAAGCTTTCTTT. Its protein product is CAWSPRDRGFSEAFF. Together with reference TRBV30 and TRBJ1-1, the CDR3 gives the full variable domain: SQTIHQWPATLVQPVGSPLSLECTVEGTSNPNLYWYRQAAGRGLQLLFYSVGIGQISSEVPQNLSASRPQDRQFILSSKKLLLSDSGFYLCAWSPRDRGFSEAFFGQGTRLTVV.